Sequencing of this TCR beta chain was carried out in a study of technical replicates of blood from a handful of donors. This clone occurred once. The length of the CDR3 is 15 residues. In germline, CDR1 is MDHEN, CDR2 SYDVKM. With 3 bases removed from V and 6 bases from J, the gap between germline ends came to 18 bases. Method: immunoSEQ multiplex PCR; TCRdb's copy keeps in-frame clones and lacks some. The top ten hold 0.35% to 0.45% of the sample, which has 45,000 to 55,000 clones, about 96% seen once. The receptor comes from a human donor in good health. Material for sequencing was T cells isolated from PBMCs. The V call is TRBV28, the J call TRBJ2-7; perhaps TRBD2 as D (6 bases). CDR3 nucleotide sequence: TGTGCCAGCAGTTTCCCGGGACTCAAAACGCCCGAGCAGTACTTC. Translation gives CASSFPGLKTPEQYF.